This T cell receptor (beta chain) was recovered during a study of CXCR3-negative and CXCR3-positive naive CD8 T cells. Findings and limits, study-wide: When CXCR3-positive naive cells were set against CXCR3-negative naive cells, the former had more hydrophobic TRB CDR3s.

Each TRB cDNA library was prepared by 5' RACE (with UMI labels). TCRdb re-called the 5' RACE reads and catalogs CDR3 proteins one per entry, DNA excluded. Listed are 110,000 or so distinct CDR3 sequences; around 0.38% falls within the top ten. Naive CD8+ T cells had a CD45RO-CCR7+CD27+CD95- phenotype. The CDR3 is 12 amino acids. Germline V gene sequence: CDR1 SEHNR, CDR2 FQNEAQ (reference sequence). As for this clonotype: The antigen is not known.

This TCR came from a human donor in good health. Some clones in this sample may be carry-over from other donors' samples. This sequence joins TRBV7-9 and TRBJ2-1; TCRdb selects TRBD2, and the lack of DNA leaves this call unchecked. The specimen was naive CXCR3+ CD8+ T cells from blood. Subset in this sample: CD45RO-CCR7+CD27+CD95- naive CD8+ T cells expressing CXCR3 (TNR3+). CDR3 sequence reads: CASRLSGLEQFF.